These 10 T cell receptor beta chains were all obtained from the same sample, sequenced in a study of cytotoxic CD8 clonotypes in ibrutinib-treated CLL. Produced via immunoSEQ multiplex PCR; TCRdb's table is partial and in-frame only. The profile shows over 200,000 clones, about four fifths of them singletons. The source material was PBMCs, sampled after 12 months of ibrutinib treatment. The receptors come from a human donor with chronic lymphocytic leukemia.

The CDR3 protein is CASSPASKNEQFF. The CDR3 coding sequence is TGTGCCAGCTCACCGGCCTCTAAAAATGAGCAGTTCTTC. V is TRBV18 and J is TRBJ2-1, with no clear D. V shed 3 bases and J shed 7 bases, with 10 bases lying between them. Per germline, CDR1 KGHSH and CDR2 LQKENI. The CDR3 is 13 residues long.

The rearrangement links TRBV7-9 to TRBJ2-7, with D tentatively TRBD2 (6 bases). Germline CDR1 reads SEHNR; CDR2 reads FQNEAQ (reference sequence). The germline V and J ends were trimmed by 5 bases and 8 bases, with 10 bases remaining between them. The CDR3 is 11 residues long. CDR3 nucleotide sequence: TGTGCCAGCAGCGGGGAGGTCCAGCAGTACTTC. Protein sequence: CASSGEVQQYF.

CDR3 sequence (DNA): TGTGCCAGCAGGACAGGGCCTAACACAGATACGCAGTATTTT. It specifies CASRTGPNTDTQYF. The rearrangement joins TRBV2 to TRBJ2-3, with 7 bases aligning to TRBD1. The CDR3 has 14 amino acids. Germline assignment: CDR1 SNHLY and CDR2 FYNNEI. The junction had 5 bases not matched to a gene; V was cut back by 6 bases and J by 2 bases.

The J gene is TRBJ2-7, the V gene TRBV13; TRBD1 matches 12 bases. Germline lookup yields CDR1 PRHDT and CDR2 FYEKMQ (reference sequence). Losses at the gene ends were 7 bases for V and 3 bases for J; bases not matched to a gene: 10. The CDR3 consists of 16 residues. In nucleotides, the CDR3 is TGTGCCAGCACTCCCTGGGGACAGGGGGCTAACTACGAGCAGTACTTC. Amino acid sequence: CASTPWGQGANYEQYF.

The chain recombines TRBV6-5 with TRBJ1-5; D not certain. The CDR3 length is 14 residues. The V and J ends lost 0 bases and 7 bases respectively, with 10 bases between them. The germline V gene has CDR1 MNHEY and CDR2 SVGAGI. The CDR3 reads CASSYSPVGQPQHF. The CDR3 DNA sequence: TGTGCCAGCAGTTACTCCCCTGTGGGCCAGCCCCAGCATTTT.

This clone appeared once. CDR3 bases: TGTGCCAGCAGGCCCGGGACAGGGGCAACCTACGAGCAGTACTTC. Translation gives CASRPGTGATYEQYF. This chain uses TRBV6-6 with TRBJ2-7; 10 bases fit TRBD1. This CDR3 is 15 amino acids long. J was trimmed by 2 bases and V by 6 bases; bases with no gene match: 7. Germline CDR1 is MNHNY and CDR2 is SVGAGI (reference sequence).

This clone has only a few counts. The chain employs TRBV30 and TRBJ1-5, with 7 bases matching TRBD1. The CDR3 covers 14 residues. Germline V lookup: CDR1 GTSNPN, CDR2 SVGIG (reference sequence). V was clipped by 1 base and J by 6 bases; unmatched bases: 6. CDR3 region: CAWSGGGAGQPQHF. CDR3 sequence (DNA): TGTGCCTGGAGTGGAGGGGGCGCGGGTCAGCCCCAGCATTTT.

This chain links TRBV27 with TRBJ2-2; D uncertain. This CDR3 contains 11 residues. Trimming cost V 8 bases and J 6 bases, with 7 bases left between them. CDR1 is MNHEY, CDR2 SMNVEV, per germline (reference sequence). The CDR3 reads CASGVPGELFF. CDR3 bases: TGTGCCAGCGGGGTCCCCGGGGAGCTGTTTTTT.

This sequence joins TRBV5-1 and TRBJ2-5, with D perhaps matching TRBD1 or TRBD2 (5 bases each). The CDR3 consists of 14 residues. The germline CDR1 and CDR2 sequences are SGHRS and YFSETQ. Trimming took 4 bases from V and 5 from J, leaving 15 bases between them. CDR3 amino acids: CASSPGTRGETQYF. The CDR3 DNA sequence: TGCGCCAGCAGCCCCGGGACCCGGGGCGAGACCCAGTACTTC.

The chain carries TRBV27 and TRBJ1-5, with 7 positions matching TRBD1. The germline gives CDR1 MNHEY, CDR2 SMNVEV (reference sequence). The CDR3 runs 19 residues. With 5 bases clipped from V and 6 bases from J, the junction kept 22 bases outside the gene matches. The CDR3 DNA sequence: TGTGCCAGCAGTCTCAGGGCCCAAGGGGGCGGGGCAAGAGGTCAGCCCCAGCATTTT. Amino acids: CASSLRAQGGGARGQPQHF.